This T cell receptor (beta chain) stems from a study of CD8+ T cells in alopecia areata. This clone was found a few times. Other DNA sequences in the same sample also yield this CDR3. Regarding treatment: oral pan-JAK inhibitor, 5-10 mg twice daily. Sequencing relied on a cDNA template that was reverse transcribed from extracted RNA. Sequenced by immunoSEQ multiplex PCR; TCRdb stores in-frame clones only, minus some. The sample has hundreds of thousands of clones, roughly 66% seen once. The ends were cut back, 5 bases at V and 3 bases at J, with 3 bases in the middle. The CDR3 loop spans 10 amino acids. Germline V CDR1 and CDR2: SQVTM, ANQGSEA.

This chain uses TRBV29-1 with TRBJ2-3; unclear D gene. The clonotype was recovered from a human donor with alopecia areata. This sample comprised CD4+ T cells sorted from blood, obtained at approximately week 42, from a patient treated with tofacitinib. CDR3 sequence (DNA): TGCAGCGTTTCGACAGATACGCAGTATTTT. This gives the protein CSVSTDTQYF.